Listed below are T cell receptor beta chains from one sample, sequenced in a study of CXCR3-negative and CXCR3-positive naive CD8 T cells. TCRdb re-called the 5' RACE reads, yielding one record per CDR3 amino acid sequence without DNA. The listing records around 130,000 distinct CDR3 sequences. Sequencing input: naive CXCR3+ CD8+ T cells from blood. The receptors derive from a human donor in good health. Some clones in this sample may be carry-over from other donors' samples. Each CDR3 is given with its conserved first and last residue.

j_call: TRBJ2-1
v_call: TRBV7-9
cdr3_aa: CASRSRSYNEQFF

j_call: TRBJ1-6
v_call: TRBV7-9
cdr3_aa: CASSLDSANSPLHF

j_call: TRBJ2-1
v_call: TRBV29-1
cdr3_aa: CSVYAGGQEQFF

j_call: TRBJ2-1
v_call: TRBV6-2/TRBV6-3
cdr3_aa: CASSSWTYEQFF

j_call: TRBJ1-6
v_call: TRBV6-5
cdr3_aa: CASSYSKGQGDSPLHF

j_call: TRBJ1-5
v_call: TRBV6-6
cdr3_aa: CASSYSLERQGNQPQHF

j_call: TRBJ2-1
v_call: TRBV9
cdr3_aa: CASSDLPGLTYNEQFF

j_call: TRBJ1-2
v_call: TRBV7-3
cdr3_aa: CASSLSTGAEYGYTF

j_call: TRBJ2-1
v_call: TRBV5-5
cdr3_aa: CASSFRQGGRNNEQFF

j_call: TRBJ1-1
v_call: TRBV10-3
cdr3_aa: CAISPGGRRTEAFF

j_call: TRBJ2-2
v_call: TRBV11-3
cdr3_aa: CASSTGTSGTGELFF

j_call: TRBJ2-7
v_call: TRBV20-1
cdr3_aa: CSAREYLAGHYEQYF

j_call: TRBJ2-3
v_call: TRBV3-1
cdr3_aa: CASSQMLPEPSTDTQYF

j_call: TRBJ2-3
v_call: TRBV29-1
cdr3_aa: CSVPGSTDTQYF

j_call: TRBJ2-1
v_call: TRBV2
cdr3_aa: CASMALAGGLSGEQFF

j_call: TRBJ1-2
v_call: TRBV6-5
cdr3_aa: CASRPKGTGSGYGYTF

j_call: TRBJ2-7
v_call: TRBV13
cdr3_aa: CASSPPETSGRHEQYF

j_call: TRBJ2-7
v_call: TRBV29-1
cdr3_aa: CSVAPTDSYEQYF

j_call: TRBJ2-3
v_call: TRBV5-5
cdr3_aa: CASSLGGGISTDTQYF

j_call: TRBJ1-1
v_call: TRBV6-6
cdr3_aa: CASSYSINTEAFF

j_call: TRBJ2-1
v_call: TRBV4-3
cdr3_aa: CASSQDLGVDEQFF

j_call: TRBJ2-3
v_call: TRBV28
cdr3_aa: CASSKTPDTQYF

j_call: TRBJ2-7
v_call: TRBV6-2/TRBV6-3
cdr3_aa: CASAVMGGLYEQYF

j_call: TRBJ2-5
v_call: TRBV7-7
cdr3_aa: CASSQRTDSRETQYF

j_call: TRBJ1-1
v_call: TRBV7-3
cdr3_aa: CASSPHGGENTEAFF

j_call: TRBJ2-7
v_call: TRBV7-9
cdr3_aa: CASRTTEADEQYF

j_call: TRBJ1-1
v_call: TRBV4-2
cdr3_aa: CASSPRGEMNTEAFF

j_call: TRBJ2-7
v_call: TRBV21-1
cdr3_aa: CASSMTGNRGSYEQYF

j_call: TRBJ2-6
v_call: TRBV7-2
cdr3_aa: CASSLVGGGANVLTF

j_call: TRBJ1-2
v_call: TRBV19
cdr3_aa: CASRPLRETETYGYTF

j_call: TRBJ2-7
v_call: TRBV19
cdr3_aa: CASSTGTLYEQYF

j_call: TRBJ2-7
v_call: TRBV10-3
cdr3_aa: CAISEIWTSGVRELSYEQYF

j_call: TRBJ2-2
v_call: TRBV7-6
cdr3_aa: CASSFGGGELFF

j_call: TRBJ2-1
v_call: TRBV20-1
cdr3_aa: CSARVGYFSGSGPLYNEQFF

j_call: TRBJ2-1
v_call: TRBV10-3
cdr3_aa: CAIRALAGGYNEQFF

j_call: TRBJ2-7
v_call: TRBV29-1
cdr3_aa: CSSLDSSSYEQYF

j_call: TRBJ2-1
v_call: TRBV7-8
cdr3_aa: CASSQHDGGGVNEQFF

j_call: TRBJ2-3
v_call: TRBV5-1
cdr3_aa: CASSLLLAGGPPDTQYF

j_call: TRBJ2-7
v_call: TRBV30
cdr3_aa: CAWSVRHLFEQYF

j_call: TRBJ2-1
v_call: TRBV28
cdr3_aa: CASSLYTGGPEGEQFF

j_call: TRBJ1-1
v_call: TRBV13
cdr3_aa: CASSPGTIGTEAFF

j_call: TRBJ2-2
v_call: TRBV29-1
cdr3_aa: CSVGRGDTGELFF

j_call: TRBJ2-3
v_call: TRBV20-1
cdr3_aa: CSAGGLALDTQYF

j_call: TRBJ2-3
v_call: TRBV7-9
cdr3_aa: CASRHPSGGDTDTQYF

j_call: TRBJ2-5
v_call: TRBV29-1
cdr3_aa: CSVEDPTTQETQYF

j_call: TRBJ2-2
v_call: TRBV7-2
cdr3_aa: CASSLAVPPNTGELFF

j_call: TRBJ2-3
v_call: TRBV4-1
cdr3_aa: CTSSQDPGTDTQYF

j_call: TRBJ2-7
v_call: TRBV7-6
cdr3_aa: CASSLAAGGYEQYF

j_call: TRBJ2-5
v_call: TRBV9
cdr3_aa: CASSVGTENTQYF

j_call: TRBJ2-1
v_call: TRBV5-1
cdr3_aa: CASSSRDVEINEQFF

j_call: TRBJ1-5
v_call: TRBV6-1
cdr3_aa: CASSAPGELSQPQHF

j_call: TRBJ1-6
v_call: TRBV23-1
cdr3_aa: CASSLERVYNSPLHF

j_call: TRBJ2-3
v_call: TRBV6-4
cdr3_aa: CASSDTGTDTQYF

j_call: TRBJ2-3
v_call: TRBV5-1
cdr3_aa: CASSSSGVTDTQYF

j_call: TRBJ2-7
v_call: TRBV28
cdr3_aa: CASLGLHYEQYF

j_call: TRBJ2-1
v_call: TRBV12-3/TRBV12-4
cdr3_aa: CASSSSEEDEQFF

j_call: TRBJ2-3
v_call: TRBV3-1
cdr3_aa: CASSPRGTDTQYF